This T cell receptor beta chain came from a study of CD8+ T cells in alopecia areata. In each case, RNA was isolated and then reverse transcribed into cDNA as the sequencing template. TCRdb's table, derived via immunoSEQ multiplex PCR, lists solely in-frame clones and lacks some. The data show 110,000 or so clones, less than 70% seen once. The sequenced material came from CD4+ T cells sorted from blood. This clonotype was sampled from a human donor in good health.

This CDR3 reads CASSLASVVRTGGSYGYTF. The CDR3, as DNA: TGTGCCAGCAGCTTAGCGTCGGTGGTGAGGACAGGAGGAAGCTATGGCTACACCTTC. The chain employs TRBV7-2 and TRBJ1-2; TRBD1 matches at 7 bases. This CDR3 contains 19 residues. V lost 0 bases to trimming and J lost 4 bases; unmatched junction nucleotides: 17. CDR1 SGHTA and CDR2 FQGNSA come from the germline V gene. Filled out from reference TRBV7-2 and TRBJ1-2, the complete variable domain reads GAGVSQSPSNKVTEKGKDVELRCDPISGHTALYWYRQSLGQGLEFLIYFQGNSAPDKSGLPSDRFSAERTGGSVSTLTIQRTQQEDSAVYLCASSLASVVRTGGSYGYTFGSGTRLTVV.